This T cell receptor beta chain was captured by sequencing in a study of shared clonotypes between healthy human individuals. It was at deep level that the assay was run. Sorted subsets were amplified in replicate PCRs using 150 to 250 ng DNA, approximately 30,000 T cell genomes. TCRdb keeps only in-frame clones here, not all; method: immunoSEQ multiplex PCR. The table records fewer than 850,000 clones, around 72% of them present only once. Study-wide results and caveats: Shared across a handful of donors were around 5% of the naive CD4 clonotypes.

This clone was seen at least ten times. As yet, its antigen is unknown. Other DNA sequences of this sample code for an identical CDR3. Naive CD4+ cells were CD45RA-selected; the remaining cells were memory. Trimming pared 1 base from V and 3 bases from J, leaving 9 bases between. This CDR3 contains 14 residues. Germline V lookup: CDR1 KGHSH, CDR2 LQKENI. The sequencing input was memory CD4+ T cells sorted from blood. Indicated subset: CD45RA-negative fraction. V usage is TRBV18 and J usage is TRBJ2-5, with D maybe TRBD2 (6 bases). The receptor was isolated from a woman in her twenties or thirties in good health. The CDR3 DNA sequence: TGTGCCAGCTCACCACAGAGGAGGGAAGAGACCCAGTACTTC. This gives the protein CASSPQRREETQYF.